This paragraph reports one TCR beta chain. These data originate in a study of blood T cell repertoires in COVID-19. Clones were read by immunoSEQ multiplex PCR, and TCRdb kept only the in-frame ones, dropping some. Among a few hundred thousand clones listed, more than 80% were seen once. The CDR3 is 13 residues long. Germline lookup yields CDR1 SNHLY and CDR2 FYNNEI. Trimming took 1 base from V and 11 from J, leaving 9 bases between them. The chain links TRBV2 to TRBJ1-6; D unresolved. Sequenced: peripheral blood. This TCR was sampled from a middle-aged man with acute or convalescent COVID-19. In DNA, the CDR3 is TGTGCCAGCAGTGAAGTCTTGGCGGCACCCCTCCACTTT. Translated: CASSEVLAAPLHF.